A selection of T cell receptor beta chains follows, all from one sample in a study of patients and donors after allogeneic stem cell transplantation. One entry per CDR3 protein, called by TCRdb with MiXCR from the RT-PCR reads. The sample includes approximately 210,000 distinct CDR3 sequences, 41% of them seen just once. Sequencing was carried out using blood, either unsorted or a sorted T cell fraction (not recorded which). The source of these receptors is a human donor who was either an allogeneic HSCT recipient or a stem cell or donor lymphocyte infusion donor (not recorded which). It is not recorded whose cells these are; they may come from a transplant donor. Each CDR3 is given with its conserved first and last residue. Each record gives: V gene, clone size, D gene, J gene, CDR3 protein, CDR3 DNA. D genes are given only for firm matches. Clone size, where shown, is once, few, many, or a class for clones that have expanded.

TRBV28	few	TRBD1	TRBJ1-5	CASSQQGFNQPQHF	TGTGCCAGCAGTCAACAGGGGTTCAATCAGCCCCAGCATTTT
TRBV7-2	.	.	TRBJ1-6	CASSFIIGDSPLHF	TGTGCCAGCAGCTTTATCATAGGTGACTCACCCCTCCACTTT
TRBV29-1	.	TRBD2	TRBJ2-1	CSASGSSYNEQFF	TGCAGCGCTAGCGGGAGCTCCTACAATGAGCAGTTCTTC
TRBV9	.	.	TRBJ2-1	CASSSLAVTYNEQFF	TGTGCCAGCAGCTCACTAGCTGTAACTTACAATGAGCAGTTCTTC
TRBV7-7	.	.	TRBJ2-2	CASSLGAARPGELFF	TGTGCTAGCAGTCTTGGAGCGGCCCGTCCAGGGGAGCTGTTTTTT
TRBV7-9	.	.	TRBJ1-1	CASSLGQRRYTEAFF	TGTGCCAGCAGCCTCGGACAAAGAAGGTACACTGAAGCTTTCTTT
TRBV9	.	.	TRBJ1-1	CASSPSPDRAWNTEAFF	TGTGCCAGCAGCCCGAGCCCCGACAGAGCCTGGAACACTGAAGCTTTCTTT
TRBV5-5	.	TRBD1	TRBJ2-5	CASSLSRGQAQETQYF	TGTGCCAGCAGCTTAAGTCGGGGACAGGCGCAAGAGACCCAGTACTTC
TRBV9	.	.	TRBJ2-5	CASSVEAVGGRETQYF	TGTGCCAGCAGCGTAGAAGCGGTAGGGGGGAGAGAGACCCAGTACTTC
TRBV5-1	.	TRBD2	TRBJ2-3	CASSSGTSENPYTDTQYF	TGCGCCAGCAGCTCCGGGACTAGCGAAAACCCGTACACAGATACGCAGTATTTT
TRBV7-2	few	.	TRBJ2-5	CASSLEGPIQETQYF	TGTGCCAGCAGCTTAGAGGGGCCTATTCAAGAGACCCAGTACTTC
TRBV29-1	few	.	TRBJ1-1	CSARPGPIGNTEAFF	TGCAGCGCTCGTCCGGGGCCGATCGGGAACACTGAAGCTTTCTTT
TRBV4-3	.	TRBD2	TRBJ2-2	CASSEAGARELFF	TGCGCCAGCAGCGAGGCGGGAGCGCGGGAGCTGTTTTTT
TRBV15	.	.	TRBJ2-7	CATSRAGVGTREQYF	TGTGCCACCAGCAGAGCGGGCGTAGGGACCCGCGAGCAGTACTTC
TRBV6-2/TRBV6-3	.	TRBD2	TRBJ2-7	CASSTSSGRSSYEQYF	TGTGCCAGCAGTACCTCTAGCGGGAGGAGCTCCTACGAGCAGTACTTC
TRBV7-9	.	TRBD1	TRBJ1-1	CASSGGTGVNTEAFF	TGTGCCAGCAGCGGCGGGACAGGGGTGAACACTGAAGCTTTCTTT
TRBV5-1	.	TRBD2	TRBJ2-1	CASSLALAGAVNNEQFF	TGCGCCAGCAGCTTGGCCTTAGCGGGAGCAGTGAACAATGAGCAGTTCTTC
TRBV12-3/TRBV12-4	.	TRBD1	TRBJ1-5	CASSVGTAPNQPQHF	TGTGCCAGCAGTGTCGGGACAGCGCCTAATCAGCCCCAGCATTTT
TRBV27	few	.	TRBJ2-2	CASSFAGELFF	TGTGCCAGCAGTTTCGCCGGGGAGCTGTTTTTT
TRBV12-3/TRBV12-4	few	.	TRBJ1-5	CASSLTMSNQPQHF	TGTGCCAGCAGTTTAACGATGAGCAATCAGCCCCAGCATTTT
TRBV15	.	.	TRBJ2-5	CATSRSPGETQYF	TGTGCCACCAGCAGAAGTCCGGGAGAGACCCAGTACTTC
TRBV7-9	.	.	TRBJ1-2	CASSLGPGNYGYTF	TGTGCCAGCAGCTTAGGTCCAGGGAACTATGGCTACACCTTC
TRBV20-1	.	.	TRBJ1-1	CSAPWGNTEAFF	TGCAGTGCTCCCTGGGGGAACACTGAAGCTTTCTTT
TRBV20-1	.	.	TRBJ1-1	CSASEGRTEAFF	TGCAGTGCTAGCGAGGGGAGGACTGAAGCTTTCTTT
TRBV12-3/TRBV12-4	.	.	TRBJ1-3	CASSFTASNTIYF	TGTGCCAGCAGTTTTACGGCGTCGAACACCATATATTTT
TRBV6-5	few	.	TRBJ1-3	CASSYTGTAGNTIYF	TGTGCCAGCAGTTACACAGGCACGGCCGGAAACACCATATATTTT
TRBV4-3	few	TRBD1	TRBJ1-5	CASSLSRGYDQPQHF	TGCGCCAGCAGCCTCAGCAGGGGGTACGATCAGCCCCAGCATTTT
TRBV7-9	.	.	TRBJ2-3	CASSLVGGTDTQYF	TGTGCCAGCAGCTTGGTGGGGGGCACAGATACGCAGTATTTT
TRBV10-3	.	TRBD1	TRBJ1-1	CAISVQGPTEAFF	TGTGCCATCAGCGTACAGGGGCCCACTGAAGCTTTCTTT
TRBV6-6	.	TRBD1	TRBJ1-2	CGATGGHYGYTF	TGTGGCGCGACAGGGGGGCACTATGGCTACACCTTC
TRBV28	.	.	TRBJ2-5	CASNPGTQETQYF	TGTGCCAGCAACCCCGGGACACAAGAGACCCAGTACTTC
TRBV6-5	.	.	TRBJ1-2	CASSYPDSDGYTF	TGTGCCAGTAGTTACCCGGACTCGGACGGCTACACCTTC
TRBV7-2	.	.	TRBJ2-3	CASSLARGVGGGTDTQYF	TGTGCCAGCAGCTTAGCTAGGGGTGTGGGAGGGGGAACAGATACGCAGTATTTT